These 29 T cell receptor beta chains share one sample of origin, sequenced in a study of T cells in Graves' hyperthyroidism and ophthalmopathy. What was amplified from RNA transcripts were TCR beta CDR3 regions. In the first-round RT-PCR of the TCR CDR3, the HTBI primer set was used. A single record per CDR3 protein comes from TCRdb applying MiXCR to the multiplex PCR reads. The data hold some 600,000 distinct CDR3 sequences, with roughly 13% observed a single time. The material sequenced was blood. The receptor source for this set is a woman aged 30 to 39 with Graves' hyperthyroidism that later progressed to Graves' ophthalmopathy.

This clonotype came up many times. The gene calls are TRBV24-1 and TRBJ2-7; D unresolved. The V end lost 2 bases, the J end lost 3 bases, and 7 bases lay between the germline ends. The CDR3 spans 13 residues. Germline V gene lookup returns CDR1 KGHDR and CDR2 SFDVKD. The CDR3 bases are TGTGCCACCAGTGATTACCTCAACTACGAGCAGTACTTC. This gives the protein CATSDYLNYEQYF.

As to this clonotype: Since a much larger clone is just one base distant, this may be a read error. The rearrangement joins TRBV28 to TRBJ1-4; D gene unclear. The V and J ends lost 10 bases and 8 bases respectively, with 14 bases between them. The CDR3 totals 12 residues. Germline CDR1 MDHEN, CDR2 SYDVKM. The CDR3 DNA reads as TGTGCCACCTCGGTGGGGTACGAAAAACTGTTTTTT. It is translated as CATSVGYEKLFF.

This sequence joins TRBV24-1 and TRBJ2-3; a weak D match, TRBD1 (6 bases). Trimming removed 4 bases at V and 8 bases at J, with 18 bases between. The CDR3 contains 15 residues. The V gene's germline CDR1 is KGHDR and CDR2 SFDVKD. As DNA, the CDR3 is TGTGCCACCAGTGACCACAGGGCCCAGAAGGGTACGCAGTATTTT. This sequence encodes CATSDHRAQKGTQYF.

Remarks on this clonotype: This may be a read error: a much more frequent sequence differs by one nucleotide. The V call is TRBV24-1, the J call TRBJ1-1, with D possibly matching TRBD1 (6 bases). The CDR3 is 14 residues long. CDR1 and CDR2 (germline): KGHDR, SFDVKD. Trimming left V 9 bases short and J 4 bases short, with 17 bases between. CDR3 protein: CATASGGLCTEAFF. Here the CDR3 DNA reads TGTGCCACCGCCTCTGGGGGGCTCTGCACTGAAGCTTTCTTT.

Ten or more counts support this clonotype. The rearrangement uses TRBV7-2 and TRBJ1-6, with 9 nucleotides matching TRBD1. There are 16 residues in the CDR3. Germline lookup yields CDR1 SGHTA and CDR2 FQGNSA. V lost 4 bases, J lost 2 bases, and 3 bases stayed unmatched. Written as DNA, the CDR3 is TGTGCCAGCAGCTCCACAGGGGGCCCCTATAATTCACCCCTCCACTTT. This gives the protein CASSSTGGPYNSPLHF. Together with reference TRBV7-2 and TRBJ1-6, the CDR3 gives the full variable domain: GAGVSQSPSNKVTEKGKDVELRCDPISGHTALYWYRQSLGQGLEFLIYFQGNSAPDKSGLPSDRFSAERTGGSVSTLTIQRTQQEDSAVYLCASSSTGGPYNSPLHFGNGTRLTVT.

This clonotype was seen many times. The rearrangement joins TRBV20-1 to TRBJ2-7; TRBD1 matches 12 bases. CDR1 is DFQATT and CDR2 is SNEGSKA in the germline V gene (reference sequence). The CDR3 is made up of 14 amino acids. J lost 4 bases, V lost 4 bases, and 5 bases had no gene match. The CDR3 protein is CSATGTGGGYEQYF. The CDR3 DNA follows: TGCAGTGCTACAGGGACAGGGGGCGGATACGAGCAGTACTTC.

This clonotype occurred many times. The chain uses TRBV20-1 and TRBJ2-7; D is possibly TRBD1 or TRBD2 (6 bases each). Germline CDR1 DFQATT, CDR2 SNEGSKA (reference sequence). The CDR3 totals 13 residues. Trimming removed 6 bases at V and 3 bases at J, with 15 bases between. The CDR3 DNA is TGCAGTGCATTAGGGGGTAGCGGCTACGAGCAGTACTTC. Its protein product is CSALGGSGYEQYF.

This clonotype was observed many times. The rearrangement links TRBV20-1 to TRBJ2-5; 9 bases map to TRBD2. The CDR3 has 14 amino acids. Germline V gene sequence: CDR1 DFQATT, CDR2 SNEGSKA (reference sequence). The CDR3 sequence: CSLSSGSSSETQYF. The CDR3 DNA is TGCAGCCTCAGTAGCGGGAGTAGTTCGGAGACCCAGTACTTC.

This clonotype was picked up many times. V and J are TRBV5-4 and TRBJ2-3; possibly TRBD1 for D (5 bases). CDR3 length equals 14 residues. Germline V CDR1 and CDR2: SGHNT, YYREEE (reference sequence). With 9 bases removed from V and 1 base from J, the gap between germline ends came to 15 bases. The CDR3 coding sequence is TGTGCCACCCTAGGGGATTCGGGCACAGATACGCAGTATTTT. As protein: CATLGDSGTDTQYF.

Regarding this clonotype: Possible read error: a much larger clone is one base away. V and J are TRBV7-9 and TRBJ1-5; no reliable D call. CDR3 length: 14 residues. Per germline, CDR1 SEHNR and CDR2 FQNEAQ (reference sequence). This chain's CDR3 is CASSLSASNPPQHF. The CDR3 DNA reads as TGTGCCAGCAGCTTATCGGCTAGCAATCCGCCCCAGCATTTT.

This clonotype has ten or more counts. The genes are TRBV27 and TRBJ1-5, with D uncertain. The CDR3 is 14 residues long. The V end was cut by 2 bases, the J end by 1 base, with 6 bases between. The germline gives CDR1 MNHEY, CDR2 SMNVEV (reference sequence). In nucleotides, the CDR3 is TGTGCCAGCAGTTTAATGGGAAGCAATCAGCCCCAGCATTTT. It translates to CASSLMGSNQPQHF.

This clonotype came up a few times. The V and J genes are TRBV18 and TRBJ2-5; TRBD1 matches at 9 bases. The CDR3 extends over 14 amino acids. CDR1 is KGHSH and CDR2 is LQKENI in the germline V gene. V shed 5 bases and J 3 bases; nucleotides not matched to a gene: 4. CDR3 nucleotide sequence: TGTGCCAGCTCATCCGGGACAGGGAAAGAGACCCAGTACTTC. The encoded protein is CASSSGTGKETQYF.

The genes are TRBV28 and TRBJ2-7, with D possibly being TRBD1 (5 bases). This CDR3 comprises 16 residues. The germline CDR1 and CDR2 sequences are MDHEN and SYDVKM. The ends were cut back, 5 bases at V and 7 bases at J, with 24 bases in the middle. CDR3 sequence: CASSPEGPGLPREQYF. The CDR3 DNA reads as TGTGCCAGCAGTCCGGAAGGCCCAGGGCTGCCCAGGGAGCAGTACTTC.

This clonotype has only a few counts. The V gene is TRBV5-8, the J gene TRBJ1-2; D not resolved. CDR3 size: 15 residues. V lost 4 bases and J lost 5, with 18 bases in between. The germline gives CDR1 SGHTS, CDR2 YDEGEE. This CDR3 reads CASSPLRPSRYGYTF. DNA of the CDR3: TGTGCCAGCAGCCCCCTGAGACCTTCGAGGTATGGCTACACCTTC.

The genes are TRBV18 and TRBJ1-1; a weak D match, TRBD1 (5 bases). Germline CDR1 reads KGHSH; CDR2 reads LQKENI. The CDR3 contains 14 residues. Trimming took off 2 bases at V and 4 bases at J, with 11 bases between the two ends. CDR3 residues: CASSPNSGSTEAFF. The CDR3 DNA follows: TGTGCCAGCTCACCAAACTCAGGGAGCACTGAAGCTTTCTTT.

The rearrangement joins TRBV5-1 to TRBJ2-1; 8 nucleotides line up with TRBD2. V lost 2 bases to trimming and J lost 4 bases; unmatched junction nucleotides: 8. CDR1 is SGHRS, CDR2 YFSETQ, per germline. This CDR3 comprises 16 residues. The CDR3 nucleotides read TGCGCCAGCAGCTTAAGAACTAGCGGTTATTACAATGAGCAGTTCTTC. Its translation is CASSLRTSGYYNEQFF.

There are a few counts of this clonotype. The chain carries TRBV7-9 and TRBJ2-3; D remains ambiguous. Trimming stripped 5 bases from V and 0 bases from J, with 6 bases between. CDR3 length: 13 residues. Germline CDR1 is SEHNR and CDR2 is FQNEAQ (reference sequence). The chain's CDR3 is CASSVQSTDTQYF. CDR3 coding DNA: TGTGCCAGCAGCGTTCAGAGCACAGATACGCAGTATTTT.

This chain links TRBV20-1 with TRBJ1-4, with D unclear. The germline V gene encodes CDR1 DFQATT and CDR2 SNEGSKA (reference sequence). The CDR3 extends over 16 amino acids. Trimming left V 4 bases short and J 6 bases short, with 21 bases between. The CDR3 spells CSAILMTGQCYEKLFF. As DNA, the CDR3 is TGCAGTGCTATCTTAATGACGGGCCAGTGTTATGAAAAACTGTTTTTT.

The V gene is TRBV7-2, the J gene TRBJ2-7; perhaps TRBD2 as D (7 bases). The length of the CDR3 is 12 residues. Germline V CDR1 and CDR2: SGHTA, FQGNSA. CDR3: CAIGGGGHEQYF. CDR3 coding DNA: TGTGCTATTGGCGGGGGCGGCCACGAGCAGTACTTC.

Many counts were recorded for this clonotype. The chain combines TRBV7-2 with TRBJ1-2; weak D call: TRBD1 (6 bases). V dropped 5 bases and J dropped 2 bases, with 9 bases sitting between them. This CDR3 has 13 amino acids. The germline CDR1 and CDR2 sequences are SGHTA and FQGNSA. This CDR3 is CASSPGHNYGYTF. The CDR3, as DNA: TGTGCCAGCAGCCCGGGACACAACTATGGCTACACCTTC.

This clonotype appeared many times. This chain uses TRBV30 with TRBJ2-2, with a weak D call TRBD2 (5 bases). Trimming shortened V by 4 bases and J by 1 base, and 10 bases separated the two germline ends. The CDR3 covers 14 residues. Germline assignment: CDR1 GTSNPN and CDR2 SVGIG (reference sequence). The CDR3 bases are TGTGCCTGGACACTGGGAGTGAACACCGGGGAGCTGTTTTTT. Translated: CAWTLGVNTGELFF.

In this sample, this clonotype turned up many times. The chain is built from TRBV5-1 and TRBJ2-7; 7 bases are shared with TRBD1. V trimming: 0 bases; J trimming: 5 bases; junction bases outside the gene matches: 5. The CDR3 sequence is 14 residues long. Germline V gene sequence: CDR1 SGHRS, CDR2 YFSETQ. For the CDR3, the DNA is TGCGCCAGCAGCTTGGGACAGGGATTCAACGAGCAGTACTTC. Its translation is CASSLGQGFNEQYF. Full variable domain (rest looked up from reference TRBV5-1 and TRBJ2-7): KAGVTQTPRYLIKTRGQQVTLSCSPISGHRSVSWYQQTPGQGLQFLFEYFSETQRNKGNFPGRFSGRQFSNSRSEMNVSTLELGDSALYLCASSLGQGFNEQYFGPGTRLTVT.

Worth noting for this clonotype: A much larger clone differs by one base, so this may be a read error. The rearrangement links TRBV19 to TRBJ1-5; maybe TRBD1 (5 bases). The J call is doubtful: the DNA matches TRBJ2-3 better. CDR3 length: 13 residues. Germline-derived CDR1 and CDR2 are LNHDA and SQIVND (reference sequence). This chain's CDR3 is CASSDDSNQPQYF. CDR3 nucleotides: TGTGCCAGTAGTGACGACAGCAATCAGCCCCAGTATTTT.

This clonotype was counted a few times. This chain uses TRBV3-2 with TRBJ2-2; the DNA was not used to check the table's D call, TRBD2. TRBV3-2 is a documented pseudogene. The CDR3 contains 16 residues. The CDR3 coding sequence is TGTGCCAGCAGCCAAGATCGGGGACTAGGCACCGGGGAGCTGTTTTTT. This codes for CASSQDRGLGTGELFF.

This clonotype was counted at least ten times. The chain recombines TRBV28 with TRBJ2-6; maybe TRBD1 (5 bases). The germline V gene encodes CDR1 MDHEN and CDR2 SYDVKM. V was shortened by 7 bases and J by 2 bases, with 9 bases between the two germline ends. This CDR3 is 14 amino acids long. The CDR3 reads CASTPGTGANVLTF. The CDR3, as DNA: TGTGCCAGCACCCCAGGGACTGGGGCCAACGTCCTGACTTTC. Combining the CDR3 with reference TRBV28 and TRBJ2-6 gives the whole variable domain DVKVTQSSRYLVKRTGEKVFLECVQDMDHENMFWYRQDPGLGLRLIYFSYDVKMKEKGDIPEGYSVSREKKERFSLILESASTNQTSMYLCASTPGTGANVLTFGAGSRLTVL.

This clonotype has ten or more counts. The chain recombines TRBV28 with TRBJ2-7; D uncertain. CDR1 and CDR2 from the germline V gene are MDHEN and SYDVKM. Trimming took 0 bases from V and 2 from J, leaving 5 bases between them. This CDR3 has 13 residues. The CDR3 DNA reads TGTGCCAGCAGTTTATGGCAAACCTACGAGCAGTACTTC. Translating it yields CASSLWQTYEQYF.

This clonotype was recorded at least ten times. V usage is TRBV6-1 and J usage is TRBJ1-1; 10 nucleotides match TRBD1. Losses at the gene ends were 10 bases for V and 0 bases for J; bases not matched to a gene: 5. This CDR3 comprises 14 residues. In germline, CDR1 is MNHNS, CDR2 SASEGT. The CDR3: CAIETGGMNTEAFF. CDR3 coding DNA: TGTGCCATCGAGACAGGGGGCATGAACACTGAAGCTTTCTTT.

This chain links TRBV27 with TRBJ2-3; D is uncertain. Deletions cut 2 bases from V and 4 bases from J, with 10 bases between. The V gene's germline CDR1 is MNHEY and CDR2 SMNVEV (reference sequence). This CDR3 is built from 14 residues. The CDR3 nucleotides are TGTGCCAGCAGTTTAGAGATAGCCGCAGATACGCAGTATTTT. Translating gives CASSLEIAADTQYF.

The sample holds many counts of this clonotype. This sequence joins TRBV27 and TRBJ1-5; D gene ambiguous. Germline V gene lookup returns CDR1 MNHEY and CDR2 SMNVEV (reference sequence). Trimming removed 2 bases from V and 3 bases from J, with 11 bases in between. This CDR3 contains 15 residues. CDR3 sequence: CASSLSYYYNQPQHF. In DNA, the CDR3 is TGTGCCAGCAGTTTAAGCTATTATTACAATCAGCCCCAGCATTTT.